The next 2 T cell receptor beta chains were all read from a single sample in a study of CD8+CD57+ T cells in acquired aplastic anemia. TCR beta VDJ and CDR3 profiles were obtained from a genomic DNA template. One entry per CDR3 protein results from TCRdb running MiXCR on the reads. This sample has approximately 80,000 distinct CDR3 sequences, with 70% found just once. In patients chosen for sequencing, flow cytometry had shown CD8+CD57+ cell expansion. The sample consisted of sorted CD4+, CD8+, or CD8+CD57+ T cells (not recorded which) from PBMCs. Receptors originate from a human donor with aplastic anemia.

The chain carries TRBV10-2 and TRBJ2-7; D may be TRBD1 or TRBD2 (6 bases each). V was cut by 6 bases and J by 4 bases, with 16 bases left in between. Germline CDR1 reads WSHSY; CDR2 reads SAAADI. The CDR3 length is 14 residues. CDR3 in DNA: TGCGCCAGCAGGGAGGGGGGCGCTGGTTACGAGCAGTACTTC. Translation: CASREGGAGYEQYF.

The gene calls are TRBV19 and TRBJ1-6; the D gene is possibly TRBD1 (5 bases). Trimming took 6 bases from V and 9 from J, leaving 15 bases between them. The CDR3 runs to 14 residues. The V gene's germline CDR1 is LNHDA and CDR2 SQIVND (reference sequence). CDR3 residues: CASSRDATRSPLHF. CDR3 in DNA: TGTGCCAGTAGCCGGGACGCGACCCGTTCACCCCTCCACTTT.